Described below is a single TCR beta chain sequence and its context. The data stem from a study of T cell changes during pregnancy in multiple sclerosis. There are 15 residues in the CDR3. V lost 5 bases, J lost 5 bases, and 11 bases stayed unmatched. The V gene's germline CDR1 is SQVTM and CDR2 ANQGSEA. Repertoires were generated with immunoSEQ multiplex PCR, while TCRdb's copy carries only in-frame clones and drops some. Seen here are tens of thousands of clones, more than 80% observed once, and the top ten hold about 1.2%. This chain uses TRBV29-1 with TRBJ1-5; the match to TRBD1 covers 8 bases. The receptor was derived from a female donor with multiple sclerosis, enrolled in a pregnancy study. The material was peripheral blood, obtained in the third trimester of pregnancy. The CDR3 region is CSVSVTGVKDQPQHF. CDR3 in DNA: TGCAGCGTTTCAGTGACAGGGGTCAAAGATCAGCCCCAGCATTTT. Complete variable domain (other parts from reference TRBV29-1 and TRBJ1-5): SAVISQKPSRDICQRGTSLTIQCQVDSQVTMMFWYRQQPGQSLTLIATANQGSEATYESGFVIDKFPISRPNLTFSTLTVSNMSPEDSSIYLCSVSVTGVKDQPQHFGDGTRLSIL.